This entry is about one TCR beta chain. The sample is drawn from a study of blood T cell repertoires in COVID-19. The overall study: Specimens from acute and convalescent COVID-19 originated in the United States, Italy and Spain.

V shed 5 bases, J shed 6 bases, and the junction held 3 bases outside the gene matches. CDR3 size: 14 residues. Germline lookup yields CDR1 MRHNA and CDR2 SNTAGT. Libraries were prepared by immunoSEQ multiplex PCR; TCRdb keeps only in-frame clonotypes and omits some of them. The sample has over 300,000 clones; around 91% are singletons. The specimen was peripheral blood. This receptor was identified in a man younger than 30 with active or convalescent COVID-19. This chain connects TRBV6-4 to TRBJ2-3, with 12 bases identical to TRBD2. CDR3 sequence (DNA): TGTGCCAGCAGTCTAGCGGGAGGGCCGGATACGCAGTATTTT. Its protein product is CASSLAGGPDTQYF.